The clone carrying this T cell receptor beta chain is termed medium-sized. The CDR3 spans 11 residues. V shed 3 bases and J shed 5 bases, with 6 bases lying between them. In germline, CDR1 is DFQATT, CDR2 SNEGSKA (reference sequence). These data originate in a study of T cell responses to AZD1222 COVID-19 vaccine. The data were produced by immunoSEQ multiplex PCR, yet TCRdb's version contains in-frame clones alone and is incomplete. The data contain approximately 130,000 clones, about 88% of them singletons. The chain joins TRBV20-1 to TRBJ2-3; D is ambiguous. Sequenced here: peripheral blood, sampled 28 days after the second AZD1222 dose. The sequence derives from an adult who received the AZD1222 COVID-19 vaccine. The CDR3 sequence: CSASHGDTQYF. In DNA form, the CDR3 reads TGCAGTGCTAGCCACGGAGATACGCAGTATTTT.